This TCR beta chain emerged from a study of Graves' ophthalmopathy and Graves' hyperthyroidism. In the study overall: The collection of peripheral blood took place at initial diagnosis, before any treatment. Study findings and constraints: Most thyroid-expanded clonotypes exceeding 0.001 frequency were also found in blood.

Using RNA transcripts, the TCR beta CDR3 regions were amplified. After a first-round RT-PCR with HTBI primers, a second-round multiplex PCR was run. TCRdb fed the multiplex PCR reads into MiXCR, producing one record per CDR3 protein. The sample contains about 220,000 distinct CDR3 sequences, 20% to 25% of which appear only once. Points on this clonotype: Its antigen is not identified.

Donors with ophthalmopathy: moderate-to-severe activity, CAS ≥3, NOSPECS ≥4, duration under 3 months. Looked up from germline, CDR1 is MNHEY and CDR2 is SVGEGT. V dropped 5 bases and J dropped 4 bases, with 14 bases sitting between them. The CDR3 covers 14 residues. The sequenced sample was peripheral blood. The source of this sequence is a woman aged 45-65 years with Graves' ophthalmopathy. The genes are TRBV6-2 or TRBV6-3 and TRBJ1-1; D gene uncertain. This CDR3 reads CASSHGYRSTEAFF. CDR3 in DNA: TGTGCCAGCAGTCACGGATATAGGAGCACTGAAGCTTTCTTT.